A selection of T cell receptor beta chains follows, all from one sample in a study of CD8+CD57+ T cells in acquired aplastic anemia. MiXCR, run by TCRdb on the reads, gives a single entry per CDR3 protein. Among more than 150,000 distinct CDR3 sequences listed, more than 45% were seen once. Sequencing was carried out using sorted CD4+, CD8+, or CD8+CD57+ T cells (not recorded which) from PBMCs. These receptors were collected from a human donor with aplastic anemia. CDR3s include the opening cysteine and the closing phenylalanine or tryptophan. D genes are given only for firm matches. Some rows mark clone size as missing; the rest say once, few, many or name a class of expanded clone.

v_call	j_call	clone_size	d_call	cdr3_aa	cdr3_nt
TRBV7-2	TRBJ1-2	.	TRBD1	CASSYRGSRDGYTF	TGTGCCAGCAGTTACAGGGGTAGTAGGGACGGCTACACCTTC
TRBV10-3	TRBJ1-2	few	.	CAIAQGSYGYTF	TGTGCCATCGCCCAGGGTAGCTATGGCTACACCTTC
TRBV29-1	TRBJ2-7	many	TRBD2	CSVVRAGVPPNEQYF	TGCAGCGTTGTTCGGGCGGGAGTTCCCCCTAATGAGCAGTACTTC
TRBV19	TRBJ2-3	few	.	CASGSGTDTQYF	TGTGCCAGCGGGTCGGGCACAGATACGCAGTATTTT
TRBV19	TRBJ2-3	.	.	CASSTRGVETQYF	TGTGCCAGTAGTACCCGCGGGGTCGAGACCCAGTATTTT
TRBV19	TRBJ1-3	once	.	CASSIEGAGNTIYF	TGTGCCAGTAGTATAGAAGGGGCTGGAAACACCATATATTTT
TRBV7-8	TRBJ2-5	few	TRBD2	CASSLPRGPSGGKETQYF	TGTGCCAGCAGCTTACCCCGCGGGCCCAGCGGGGGGAAAGAGACCCAGTACTTC
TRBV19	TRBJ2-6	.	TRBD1	CATGQGARAKANVLTF	TGTGCCACCGGACAGGGGGCGCGGGCTAAGGCCAACGTCCTGACTTTC
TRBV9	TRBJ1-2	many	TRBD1	CASSVTTDRKVDYGYTF	TGTGCCAGCAGCGTGACAACGGACAGGAAGGTCGACTATGGCTACACCTTC
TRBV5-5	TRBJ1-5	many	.	CASSLAVSNQPQHF	TGTGCCAGCAGCTTGGCGGTTAGCAATCAGCCCCAGCATTTT
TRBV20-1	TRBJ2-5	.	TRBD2	CSAQRAGQETQYF	TGCAGTGCCCAGAGAGCGGGGCAAGAGACCCAGTACTTC
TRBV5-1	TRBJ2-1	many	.	CASSSGTPSLSEQFF	TGCGCCAGCAGCTCAGGGACTCCCAGTCTATCCGAGCAGTTCTTC
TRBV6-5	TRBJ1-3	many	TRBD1	CATRDRVSTIYF	TGTGCCACACGGGACAGGGTGAGCACCATATATTTT
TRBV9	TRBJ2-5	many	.	CASSVGKTQYF	TGTGCCAGCAGCGTAGGAAAGACCCAGTACTTC
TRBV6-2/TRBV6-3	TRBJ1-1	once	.	CASSSRGLNTEAFF	TGTGCCAGCAGTTCCAGGGGCTTGAACACTGAAGCTTTCTTT
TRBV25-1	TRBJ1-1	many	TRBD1	CASSVNRGGNTEAFF	TGTGCCAGCAGTGTTAACAGGGGGGGGAACACTGAAGCTTTCTTT
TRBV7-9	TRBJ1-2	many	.	CASSLGQSYGYTF	TGTGCCAGCAGTTTAGGTCAGAGCTATGGCTACACCTTC
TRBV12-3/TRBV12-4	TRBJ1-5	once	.	CASSLWTPGSNQPQHF	TGTGCCAGCAGTTTATGGACACCTGGCAGCAATCAGCCCCAGCATTTT
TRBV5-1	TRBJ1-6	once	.	CASSLQERRTGSPLHF	TGCGCCAGCAGCTTGCAGGAACGGAGAACGGGTTCACCCCTCCACTTT
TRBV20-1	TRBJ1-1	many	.	CSARDPNTEAFF	TGCAGTGCTAGGGACCCGAACACTGAAGCTTTCTTT
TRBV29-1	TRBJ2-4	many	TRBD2	CSVGKIAGAKNIQYF	TGCAGCGTGGGAAAGATAGCGGGGGCCAAAAACATTCAGTACTTC
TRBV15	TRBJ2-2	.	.	CATSRGNHPNTEGLFF	TGTGCCACCAGCAGAGGTAATCACCCGAACACCGAGGGGCTGTTTTTT
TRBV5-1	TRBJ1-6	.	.	CASSLDQSFNSPLHF	TGCGCCAGCAGCTTGGACCAGTCCTTCAATTCACCCCTCCACTTT
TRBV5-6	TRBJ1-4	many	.	CASSHSSLPNEKLFF	TGTGCCAGCAGCCACAGTAGCCTACCTAATGAAAAACTGTTTTTT
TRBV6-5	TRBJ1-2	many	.	CASSYDIANYGYTF	TGTGCCAGCAGCTATGACATCGCTAACTATGGCTACACCTTC
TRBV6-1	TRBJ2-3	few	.	CASIIGGSADTQYF	TGTGCCAGCATCATAGGAGGAAGCGCAGATACGCAGTATTTT
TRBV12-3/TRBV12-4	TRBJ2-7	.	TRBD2	CASSLLAGGRHEQYF	TGTGCCAGCAGTTTACTAGCGGGAGGTCGCCACGAGCAGTACTTC
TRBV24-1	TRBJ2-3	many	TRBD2	CATSDRTSGRLGTDTQYF	TGTGCCACCAGTGATCGGACTAGCGGGAGGTTGGGCACAGATACGCAGTATTTT
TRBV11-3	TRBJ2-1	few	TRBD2	CASSLGSLAGEQFF	TGTGCCAGCAGCTTAGGCTCACTAGCGGGGGAGCAGTTCTTC
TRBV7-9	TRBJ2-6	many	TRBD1	CASSPITGGVVANVLTF	TGTGCCAGCAGCCCTATTACAGGGGGCGTTGTGGCCAACGTCCTGACTTTC
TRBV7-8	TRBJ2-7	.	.	CASSSSYYEQYF	TGTGCCAGCAGCTCTTCCTACTACGAGCAGTACTTC
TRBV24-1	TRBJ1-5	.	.	CATSVTGNNQPQHF	TGTGCCACCAGTGTAACAGGGAACAATCAGCCCCAGCATTTT
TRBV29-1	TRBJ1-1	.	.	CSVEDPRAEAFF	TGCAGCGTTGAGGACCCGCGGGCTGAAGCTTTCTTT
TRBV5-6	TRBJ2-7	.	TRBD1	CASSSGQGIHEQYF	TGTGCCAGCAGCTCCGGACAGGGAATTCACGAGCAGTACTTC
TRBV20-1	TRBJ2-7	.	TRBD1	CSARTGGYEQYF	TGCAGTGCTAGGACAGGGGGCTACGAGCAGTACTTC
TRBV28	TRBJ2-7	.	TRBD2	CASSLLAVAGYEQYF	TGTGCCAGCAGTTTATTAGCAGTAGCGGGTTACGAGCAGTACTTC
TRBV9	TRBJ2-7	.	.	CASAEGGDGYEQYF	TGTGCCAGCGCCGAGGGGGGTGATGGCTACGAGCAGTACTTC
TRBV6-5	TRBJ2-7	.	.	CASSYSGGSYEQYF	TGTGCCAGCAGTTACTCAGGGGGCTCCTACGAGCAGTACTTC
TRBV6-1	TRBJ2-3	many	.	CASGAGSPDTQYF	TGTGCCAGCGGGGCGGGAAGCCCAGATACGCAGTATTTT
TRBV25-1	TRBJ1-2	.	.	CASKGYGYTF	TGTGCCAGCAAAGGTTATGGCTACACCTTC
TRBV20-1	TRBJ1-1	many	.	CSVGQHMNTEAFF	TGCAGTGTCGGGCAGCATATGAACACTGAAGCTTTCTTT
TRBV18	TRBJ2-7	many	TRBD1	CASSPGQGPYEQYF	TGTGCCAGCTCACCGGGACAGGGTCCCTACGAGCAGTACTTC
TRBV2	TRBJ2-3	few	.	CASSDYYTTDTQYF	TGTGCCAGCAGTGACTACTATACCACAGATACGCAGTATTTT
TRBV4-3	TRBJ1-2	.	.	CASSQGGLAGGGGYTF	TGCGCCAGCAGCCAAGGGGGACTAGCGGGAGGTGGGGGCTACACCTTC
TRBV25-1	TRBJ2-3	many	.	CASSEPSWGPSTDTQYF	TGTGCCAGCAGTGAACCCTCGTGGGGGCCTAGCACAGATACGCAGTATTTT
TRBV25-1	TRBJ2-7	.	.	CASSERVGFTYEQYF	TGTGCCAGCAGTGAAAGAGTTGGCTTCACCTACGAGCAGTACTTC
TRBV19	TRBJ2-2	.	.	CASIMRNTGELFF	TGTGCCAGTATTATGAGAAACACCGGGGAGCTGTTTTTT
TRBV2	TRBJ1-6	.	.	CASRLRSADNSPLHF	TGTGCCAGCAGGCTTCGGAGCGCAGATAATTCACCCCTCCACTTT
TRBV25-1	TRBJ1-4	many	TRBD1	CASSRPRDSQLHNEKLFF	TGTGCCAGCAGTAGACCCCGGGACAGCCAGCTCCATAATGAAAAACTGTTTTTT
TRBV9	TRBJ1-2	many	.	CASSGGYGGGYTF	TGTGCCAGCAGCGGGGGGTACGGGGGTGGCTACACCTTC
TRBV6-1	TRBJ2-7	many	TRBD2	CASSPTSGRPEWQYF	TGTGCCAGCAGTCCGACTAGCGGGAGGCCGGAATGGCAGTACTTC
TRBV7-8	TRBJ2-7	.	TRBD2	CASSLIAGDYEQYF	TGTGCCAGCAGCTTAATAGCGGGGGACTACGAGCAGTACTTC
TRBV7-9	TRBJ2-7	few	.	CASSLGAAGGEQYF	TGTGCCAGCAGCTTGGGCGCCGCCGGGGGAGAGCAGTACTTC
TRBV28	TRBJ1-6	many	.	CVPPEVNSPLHF	TGTGTACCCCCGGAGGTCAATTCACCCCTCCACTTT